This T cell receptor beta chain is from a study of OX40 agonist ivuxolimab in advanced cancers. Whole-study context: All patients had ivuxolimab intravenously every 2 weeks at 0.01 to 10 mg/kg. Males comprised roughly four fifths of the group, whose mean age was approximately 61 years (range roughly 20 to 90). Three patients showed partial responses: one hepatocellular carcinoma and two cutaneous melanoma cases.

The CDR3 loop spans 15 amino acids. V lost 6 bases and J 0 bases, leaving 11 bases between the germline ends. Germline V gene sequence: CDR1 SNHLY, CDR2 FYNNEI. Clones were read by immunoSEQ multiplex PCR, and TCRdb kept only the in-frame ones, dropping some. The profile shows approximately 30,000 clones, around 81% of them singletons. The chain uses TRBV2 and TRBJ1-4, with a possible D match to TRBD1 (5 bases). This sample comprised CD4+ or CD8+ T cells sorted from blood, obtained in a trial of the OX40 agonist ivuxolimab. This sequence was found in an adult with an advanced solid tumor such as melanoma, head and neck, liver or kidney cancer. CDR3 protein: CASRRDSATNEKLFF. CDR3 nucleotides: TGTGCCAGCAGGCGCGACAGTGCAACTAATGAAAAACTGTTTTTT.